What follows are 4 T cell receptor beta chains derived from one specimen sequenced in a study of blood T cell repertoires in COVID-19. Some clones are missing from TCRdb's copy, which holds only in-frame ones; the method was immunoSEQ multiplex PCR. Of 110,000 or so clones in the sample, about 80% are singletons; the top ten hold around 6.6%. Sequenced material: peripheral blood. The source is a man in his 70s with acute or convalescent COVID-19.

This rearrangement joins TRBV30 to TRBJ2-7; 8 bases fit TRBD1. Germline V gene lookup returns CDR1 GTSNPN and CDR2 SVGIG (reference sequence). Unmatched junction bases numbered 3, after V lost 2 bases and J lost 3 bases. The CDR3 is 13 amino acids. The CDR3 protein is CAWSSTGGYEQYF. The CDR3 region has the DNA TGTGCCTGGAGTTCTACAGGGGGCTACGAGCAGTACTTC.

The J gene is TRBJ1-4, the V gene TRBV4-1; D remains ambiguous. V was trimmed by 1 base and J by 0 bases, leaving 6 bases between them. This CDR3 has 15 residues. Germline CDR1 MGHRA, CDR2 YSYEKL. DNA for the CDR3: TGCGCCAGCAGCCAAGGTTCCGCAACTAATGAAAAACTGTTTTTT. Protein product: CASSQGSATNEKLFF.

This chain joins TRBV2 and TRBJ1-1, with unresolved D. The ends were cut back, 6 bases at V and 8 bases at J, with 16 bases in the middle. Per the germline V gene, CDR1 is SNHLY and CDR2 is FYNNEI. This CDR3 is 13 amino acids long. CDR3: CASRKTRTGEAFF. Written as DNA, the CDR3 is TGTGCCAGCAGGAAAACACGGACGGGGGAAGCTTTCTTT.

CDR3 protein: CASSLDRRVSTGELFF. Here the CDR3 DNA reads TGTGCCAGCAGCTTAGACCGGAGAGTTTCTACCGGGGAGCTGTTTTTT. The chain joins TRBV7-2 to TRBJ2-2; D gene ambiguous. The germline V and J ends were trimmed by 1 base and 5 bases, with 14 bases remaining between them. CDR3 length: 16 amino acids. Looked up from germline, CDR1 is SGHTA and CDR2 is FQGNSA.